A single sample is the source of the 32 T cell receptor beta chains below, sequenced in a study of T cells in Graves' hyperthyroidism and ophthalmopathy. Amplification of TCR beta CDR3 regions was performed using RNA transcripts as template. The HTBI set primed first-round TCR CDR3 RT-PCR. TCRdb re-analysed the multiplex PCR reads in MiXCR, keeping a single row per CDR3 protein. This table has 250,000 to 300,000 distinct CDR3 sequences, roughly 20% appearing once. The material sequenced was blood. The source of these receptors is a man aged 50-60 years with Graves' ophthalmopathy.

Many counts were recorded for this clonotype. V usage is TRBV5-1 and J usage is TRBJ1-1; the D is unclear. Germline loops: CDR1 SGHRS, CDR2 YFSETQ. Trimming stripped 0 bases from V and 2 bases from J, with 11 bases between. This CDR3 has 15 residues. CDR3 DNA: TGCGCCAGCAGCTTGGACCTTGGAGGAAACACTGAAGCTTTCTTT. It codes for CASSLDLGGNTEAFF.

The J gene is TRBJ2-3, the V gene TRBV7-2; D may be TRBD1 or TRBD2 (5 bases each). Between the trimmed V and J ends, which lost 3 bases and 6 bases, there was a span of 10 bases. In germline, CDR1 is SGHTA, CDR2 FQGNSA. The CDR3 covers 13 residues. CDR3 DNA: TGTGCCAGCAGCTTTGAGGGGATGGATACGCAGTATTTT. Protein: CASSFEGMDTQYF.

The V and J genes are TRBV24-1 and TRBJ1-1; tentative D call: TRBD1 (5 bases). Germline loops: CDR1 KGHDR, CDR2 SFDVKD. The CDR3 is 14 amino acids. The V gene lost 0 bases and the J gene lost 11 bases, with 15 bases spanning the gap. In DNA, the CDR3 is TGTGCCACCAGTGATTTGGGCGTCACGTCAGGGGCTTTCTTT. This codes for CATSDLGVTSGAFF.

This clonotype appeared many times. This chain links TRBV14 with TRBJ2-1; 7 positions match TRBD2. The length of the CDR3 is 16 residues. With V trimmed by 1 base and J by 6 bases, 9 bases remained unmatched. In germline, CDR1 is SGHDN, CDR2 FVKESK. The CDR3 nucleotides are TGTGCCAGCAGCCAAGGAAAGGGACTACGATTCAATGAGCAGTTCTTC. Its protein product is CASSQGKGLRFNEQFF.

This clonotype was seen repeatedly, ten times or more. The chain has TRBV28 and TRBJ2-7, with 7 bases fitting TRBD2. Germline CDR1 reads MDHEN; CDR2 reads SYDVKM. Germline trimming cut 2 bases from V and 3 bases from J; bases unmatched to any gene: 7. There are 15 residues in the CDR3. The CDR3 sequence: CASSLIASGNYEQYF. The CDR3 DNA reads TGTGCCAGCAGTTTAATCGCTAGCGGAAACTACGAGCAGTACTTC.

This chain uses TRBV7-9 with TRBJ2-1, with 10 bases lining up with TRBD2. The junction had 10 bases not matched to a gene; V was cut back by 4 bases and J by 7 bases. Germline loops: CDR1 SEHNR, CDR2 FQNEAQ (reference sequence). The CDR3 length is 16 residues. The CDR3 region is CASSSLLAGVHNEQFF. The CDR3 bases are TGTGCCAGCAGCTCGCTTCTAGCGGGAGTTCATAATGAGCAGTTCTTC. The variable domain in full, with the rest retrieved from reference TRBV7-9 and TRBJ2-1, is DTGVSQNPRHKITKRGQNVTFRCDPISEHNRLYWYRQTLGQGPEFLTYFQNEAQLEKSRLLSDRFSAERPKGSFSTLEIQRTEQGDSAMYLCASSSLLAGVHNEQFFGPGTRLTVL.

This clonotype was counted many times. CDR3 in DNA: TGTGCCAGCAGTTTAAAGGGCATAGTCCTAATAAACAATGAGCAGTTCTTC. Translating it yields CASSLKGIVLINNEQFF. The chain carries TRBV27 and TRBJ2-1; D gene unclear. This CDR3 is built from 17 residues. Germline CDR1 reads MNHEY; CDR2 reads SMNVEV (reference sequence). V dropped 2 bases and J dropped 5 bases, with 19 bases sitting between them.

V is TRBV14 and J is TRBJ2-3; D might be TRBD2 (5 bases). Trimming shortened V by 1 base and J by 8 bases, and 16 bases separated the two germline ends. Germline values: CDR1 SGHDN, CDR2 FVKESK. This CDR3 has 15 residues. CDR3 sequence reads: CASSQVDGISSTQYF. The CDR3 coding sequence is TGTGCCAGCAGCCAAGTTGACGGGATCTCTAGTACGCAGTATTTT.

The chain couples TRBV7-2 to TRBJ2-7; perhaps TRBD1 as D (6 bases). The V gene's germline CDR1 is SGHTA and CDR2 FQGNSA. The CDR3 covers 11 residues. V was shortened by 5 bases and J by 9 bases, with 11 bases between the two germline ends. CDR3 residues: CASSLQGRQYF. The DNA for the CDR3 is TGTGCCAGCAGCCTACAGGGTAGGCAGTACTTC.

This clonotype was counted between two and nine times. The gene calls are TRBV20-1 and TRBJ2-7, with 7 bases aligning to TRBD2. This CDR3 region has 13 residues. Per germline, CDR1 DFQATT and CDR2 SNEGSKA (reference sequence). V lost 5 bases to trimming and J lost 3 bases; unmatched junction nucleotides: 7. CDR3: CSAQRGGSYEQYF. CDR3 nucleotide sequence: TGCAGTGCTCAAAGGGGCGGGAGCTACGAGCAGTACTTC.

The chain couples TRBV2 to TRBJ2-5, with 9 bases fitting TRBD1. The CDR3 is made up of 16 amino acids. The germline gives CDR1 SNHLY, CDR2 FYNNEI. Unmatched junction bases numbered 8, after V lost 2 bases and J lost 4 bases. Written as DNA, the CDR3 is TGTGCCAGCAGTGAAACCGGGACAGGGACCCGAGAGACCCAGTACTTC. It encodes CASSETGTGTRETQYF. The whole variable domain, filled in from reference TRBV2 and TRBJ2-5, reads EPEVTQTPSHQVTQMGQEVILRCVPISNHLYFYWYRQILGQKVEFLVSFYNNEISEKSEIFDDQFSVERPDGSNFTLKIRSTKLEDSAMYFCASSETGTGTRETQYFGPGTRLLVL.

This clonotype was detected only once. V gene TRBV2 combines with J gene TRBJ1-3, with D possibly TRBD1 on 6 matching bases. There are 16 residues in the CDR3. Germline lookup yields CDR1 SNHLY and CDR2 FYNNEI. V was shortened by 6 bases and J by 0 bases, with 15 bases between the two germline ends. CDR3 loop: CASSSRTASSGNTIYF. The CDR3 bases are TGTGCCAGCAGCTCTCGGACAGCAAGCTCTGGAAACACCATATATTTT.

This chain connects TRBV19 to TRBJ1-1; TRBD1 agrees at 8 bases. There are 14 residues in the CDR3. With 6 bases clipped from V and 2 bases from J, the junction kept 5 bases outside the gene matches. CDR1 is LNHDA, CDR2 SQIVND, per germline (reference sequence). The CDR3 DNA reads as TGTGCCAGTAGGGAACAGGGGGGAAACACTGAAGCTTTCTTT. Encoded protein: CASREQGGNTEAFF.

V gene TRBV6-2 or TRBV6-3 combines with J gene TRBJ2-2; no definite D call. This CDR3 contains 18 residues. Germline V gene lookup returns CDR1 MNHEY and CDR2 SVGEGT. V was cut by 2 bases and J by 7 bases, with 23 bases left in between. This CDR3 is CASSYKDGPFLSVGELFF. DNA of the CDR3: TGTGCCAGCAGTTACAAGGACGGTCCGTTCCTTTCGGTCGGGGAGCTGTTTTTT.

This clonotype has at least ten counts. The gene calls are TRBV11-2 and TRBJ2-1; the match to TRBD2 covers 13 bases. V lost 4 bases, J lost 15 bases, and 6 bases stayed unmatched. The germline V gene encodes CDR1 SGHAT and CDR2 FQNNGV. This CDR3 is 13 amino acids long. The CDR3, as DNA: TGTGCCAGCAGCTCCCAGGGACTAGCGGGATGGTTCTTC. Encoded protein: CASSSQGLAGWFF.

The gene calls are TRBV6-1 and TRBJ2-7; 13 positions match TRBD2. CDR3 size: 16 residues. Trimming removed 6 bases from V and 3 bases from J; junction bases left unmatched: 8. CDR1 and CDR2 (germline): MNHNS, SASEGT. The CDR3 loop is CASSRTGLAGHYEQYF. The CDR3 coding sequence is TGTGCCAGCAGCCGGACGGGACTAGCGGGGCACTACGAGCAGTACTTC.

The CDR3 DNA is TGTGCCAGCACCCCTCGCCGGGCTGGGGATACGCAGTATTTT. It specifies CASTPRRAGDTQYF. The gene calls are TRBV12-3 or TRBV12-4 and TRBJ2-3; D not resolved. V shed 7 bases and J shed 6 bases, with 17 bases lying between them. This CDR3 contains 14 residues.

This clonotype appeared many times. The chain joins TRBV5-1 to TRBJ2-1; D remains ambiguous. V lost 2 bases, J lost 7 bases, and 16 bases lay in between. The CDR3 runs to 15 residues. The germline V gene encodes CDR1 SGHRS and CDR2 YFSETQ. The CDR3 reads CASSFDGHGLNEQFF. The CDR3 coding sequence is TGCGCCAGCAGCTTTGATGGGCACGGGTTAAATGAGCAGTTCTTC.

This clonotype has only a few counts. J is TRBJ2-5 and V is TRBV12-3 or TRBV12-4, with 7 nucleotides matching TRBD2. The length of the CDR3 is 17 residues. J gave up 4 bases and V 6 bases, and 17 bases lay outside the gene matches. In nucleotides, the CDR3 is TGTGCCAGCAGCCCCCATAGGGTGATGCGGGAGCGAGAGACCCAGTACTTC. As protein: CASSPHRVMRERETQYF.

In its sample, this clonotype was seen many times. The CDR3 protein is CASSYERELTDTQYF. The CDR3 region has the DNA TGTGCCAGCAGTTACGAGCGGGAGTTGACAGATACGCAGTATTTT. The chain links TRBV6-5 to TRBJ2-3; 8 positions agree with TRBD2. The V gene's germline CDR1 is MNHEY and CDR2 SVGAGI. CDR3 length: 15 amino acids. Losses at the gene ends were 2 bases for V and 3 bases for J; bases not matched to a gene: 4.

This clonotype has ten or more counts. This chain joins TRBV18 and TRBJ1-1; D gene ambiguous. V was pared by 3 bases and J by 1 base, with 15 bases between. The CDR3 is made up of 16 amino acids. The germline CDR1 and CDR2 sequences are KGHSH and LQKENI. The CDR3: CASSPGVASRNTEAFF. The CDR3 region has the DNA TGTGCCAGCTCACCTGGGGTCGCCAGTAGGAACACTGAAGCTTTCTTT.

This clonotype was seen at least ten times. This chain joins TRBV6-1 and TRBJ2-3; 11 nucleotides agree with TRBD1. The CDR3 runs to 14 residues. Germline values: CDR1 MNHNS, CDR2 SASEGT. V dropped 6 bases and J dropped 4; count of bases not matched to a gene: 3. The CDR3 loop is CASRRTGGADTQYF. CDR3 coding DNA: TGTGCCAGCAGAAGGACAGGGGGCGCAGATACGCAGTATTTT.

This clonotype was seen once. The chain is built from TRBV7-9 and TRBJ2-2; 8 bases are a match to TRBD2. The ends lost 2 bases at V and 4 bases at J; junction bases unmatched: 9. Germline values: CDR1 SEHNR, CDR2 FQNEAQ (reference sequence). This CDR3 region has 17 residues. CDR3 in amino acids: CASSLHVSGRATGELFF. The CDR3 bases are TGTGCCAGCAGCTTACATGTCAGCGGGAGAGCCACCGGGGAGCTGTTTTTT.

The V and J genes are TRBV6-1 and TRBJ1-1; D gene uncertain. Germline-derived CDR1 and CDR2 are MNHNS and SASEGT. CDR3 length: 13 amino acids. V was trimmed by 5 bases and J by 1 base, leaving 8 bases between them. Here the CDR3 reads CASSRLRNTEAFF. The CDR3 nucleotides read TGTGCCAGCAGTCGACTTCGGAACACTGAAGCTTTCTTT.

This clonotype was observed a few times. The chain recombines TRBV12-3 or TRBV12-4 with TRBJ2-1, with D possibly matching TRBD2 (5 bases). The V end was cut by 3 bases, the J end by 4 bases, with 10 bases between. The CDR3 length is 14 residues. The CDR3 spells CASSLERRYNEQFF. The CDR3 DNA reads as TGTGCCAGCAGTTTGGAGCGGAGATACAATGAGCAGTTCTTC.

Points on this clonotype: Germline and junction disagree at one end, which may indicate a read error. This chain uses TRBV29-1 with TRBJ1-1; the D is unclear. Per germline, CDR1 SQVTM and CDR2 ANQGSEA. This CDR3 comprises 13 residues. This CDR3 reads CSGRTVMNTESFF. In DNA form, the CDR3 reads TGCAGCGGTAGGACGGTTATGAACACTGAATCTTTCTTT. The variable domain in full, with the rest retrieved from reference TRBV29-1 and TRBJ1-1, is SAVISQKPSRDICQRGTSLTIQCQVDSQVTMMFWYRQQPGQSLTLIATANQGSEATYESGFVIDKFPISRPNLTFSTLTVSNMSPEDSSIYLCSGRTVMNTESFFGQGTRLTVV.

The chain is built from TRBV5-1 and TRBJ2-1; no firm D call. The CDR3 runs to 12 residues. CDR1 and CDR2 from the germline V gene are SGHRS and YFSETQ. Between the trimmed V and J ends, which lost 4 bases and 9 bases, there was a span of 11 bases. The CDR3 DNA reads TGCGCCAGCAGCGGCCGGGCAGGTGAGCAGTTCTTC. It translates to CASSGRAGEQFF.

This chain connects TRBV28 to TRBJ1-2; the D gene is possibly TRBD1 (5 bases). CDR1 and CDR2 (germline): MDHEN, SYDVKM. V lost 2 bases and J lost 0, with 7 bases in between. The CDR3 consists of 14 residues. The chain's CDR3 is CASSLTRANYGYTF. CDR3 coding DNA: TGTGCCAGCAGTTTAACCAGGGCTAACTATGGCTACACCTTC.

This clonotype showed up just a few times. V and J are TRBV3-1 and TRBJ1-2, with no clear D. Germline V gives CDR1 LGHDT, CDR2 YNNKEL (reference sequence). This CDR3 has 11 residues. Trimming took 8 bases from V and 3 from J, leaving 7 bases between them. CDR3 nucleotides: TGTGCCAGCTTAGGGTACTATGGCTACACCTTC. Translated, it gives CASLGYYGYTF.

This clonotype has more than one count but fewer than ten. The chain combines TRBV20-1 with TRBJ2-3; D unclear. The CDR3 runs 10 residues. Looked up from germline, CDR1 is DFQATT and CDR2 is SNEGSKA (reference sequence). V lost 5 bases, J lost 8 bases, and 8 bases lay in between. CDR3 bases: TGCAGTGCTGAGCCCGGTACGCAGTATTTT. Translated, it gives CSAEPGTQYF.

This clonotype was detected ten times or more. CDR3 in amino acids: CSARESSGIYEQYF. The CDR3 bases are TGCAGTGCTAGAGAGTCTAGCGGGATATACGAGCAGTACTTC. The V call is TRBV20-1, the J call TRBJ2-7; the match to TRBD2 covers 9 bases. CDR3 size: 14 residues. Germline trimming cut 0 bases from V and 4 bases from J; bases unmatched to any gene: 4. Per germline, CDR1 DFQATT and CDR2 SNEGSKA (reference sequence).

The chain is built from TRBV6-1 and TRBJ1-6; D not resolved. The V end was cut by 1 base, the J end by 10 bases, with 11 bases between. Germline lookup yields CDR1 MNHNS and CDR2 SASEGT. The CDR3 consists of 14 residues. This CDR3 is CASSEGTASSPLHF. For the CDR3, the DNA is TGTGCCAGCAGTGAAGGGACCGCCAGCTCACCCCTCCACTTT.